A selection of T cell receptor beta chains follows, all from one sample in a study of cytomegalovirus exposure and HLA in healthy donors. Generated by immunoSEQ multiplex PCR, the TCRdb table keeps only in-frame clones and is missing some. The sample yields under 200,000 clones, 60% to 85% seen once. Source material: PBMCs. These receptors were obtained from a woman between 45 and 65 years old in good health and CMV-seropositive. Each CDR3 is given with its conserved first and last residue. Fields, in order: J gene, D gene, V gene, clone size, CDR3 protein, CDR3 DNA. A D gene is named only where the DNA matches it firmly. Some rows mark clone size as missing; the rest say once, few, many or name a class of expanded clone.

J: TRBJ1-5
D: NA
V: TRBV10-3
size: NA
CDR3: CATTAGSNQPQHF
DNA: TGTGCCACCACCGCGGGAAGCAATCAGCCCCAGCATTTT

J: TRBJ2-1
D: TRBD2
V: TRBV7-2
size: NA
CDR3: CASSSSGSGGGEQFF
DNA: TGTGCCAGCAGCTCGTCGGGTAGCGGGGGGGGTGAGCAGTTCTTC

J: TRBJ2-7
D: TRBD1
V: TRBV6-5
size: NA
CDR3: CASSPGQGGYEQYF
DNA: TGTGCCAGCAGCCCTGGACAGGGGGGCTACGAGCAGTACTTC

J: TRBJ2-5
D: TRBD1
V: TRBV6-1
size: NA
CDR3: CASRSGQVETQYF
DNA: TGTGCCAGCCGGTCCGGACAGGTTGAGACCCAGTACTTC

J: TRBJ2-1
D: NA
V: TRBV2
size: NA
CDR3: CASSDSVADEQFF
DNA: TGTGCCAGCAGTGATAGCGTAGCTGATGAGCAGTTCTTC

J: TRBJ1-1
D: NA
V: TRBV2
size: NA
CDR3: CASMEGNTEAFF
DNA: TGTGCCAGCATGGAGGGGAACACTGAAGCTTTCTTT

J: TRBJ2-3
D: NA
V: TRBV6-1
size: NA
CDR3: CASSPNLSPGTQYF
DNA: TGTGCCAGCAGTCCCAATTTATCTCCAGGTACGCAGTATTTT

J: TRBJ2-2
D: TRBD2
V: TRBV9
size: few
CDR3: CASSRYGGVAGELFF
DNA: TGTGCCAGCAGCCGTTACGGGGGGGTGGCCGGGGAGCTGTTTTTT

J: TRBJ2-5
D: TRBD1
V: TRBV15
size: once
CDR3: CATSGGQPQETQYF
DNA: TGTGCCACCAGCGGGGGACAGCCTCAAGAGACCCAGTACTTC

J: TRBJ2-7
D: TRBD1
V: TRBV6-5
size: few
CDR3: CASSPTGPYEQYF
DNA: TGTGCCAGCAGCCCGACAGGGCCCTACGAGCAGTACTTC

J: TRBJ1-2
D: NA
V: TRBV18
size: NA
CDR3: CASSPPSNYGYTF
DNA: TGTGCCAGCTCACCACCGAGTAACTATGGCTACACCTTC

J: TRBJ1-1
D: NA
V: TRBV6-6
size: NA
CDR3: CASRERQSEAFF
DNA: TGTGCCAGCAGGGAAAGACAGTCTGAAGCTTTCTTT

J: TRBJ2-2
D: NA
V: TRBV5-1
size: NA
CDR3: CASSLAATTNTGELFF
DNA: TGCGCCAGCAGCTTGGCCGCGACTACGAACACCGGGGAGCTGTTTTTT

J: TRBJ1-5
D: NA
V: TRBV19
size: NA
CDR3: CASSKEDGGTNQPQHF
DNA: TGTGCCAGTAGTAAAGAGGACGGAGGGACCAATCAGCCCCAGCATTTT

J: TRBJ1-2
D: TRBD1
V: TRBV2
size: NA
CDR3: CASTRTGTANYGYTF
DNA: TGTGCCAGCACTAGAACCGGGACAGCAAACTATGGCTACACCTTC

J: TRBJ2-5
D: NA
V: TRBV2
size: NA
CDR3: CASRAGRLLQETQYF
DNA: TGTGCCAGCAGGGCGGGCCGCCTGTTACAAGAGACCCAGTACTTC

J: TRBJ2-7
D: TRBD2
V: TRBV6-5
size: NA
CDR3: CASSSGLAIYEQYF
DNA: TGTGCCAGCAGTTCGGGACTAGCTATATACGAGCAGTACTTC

J: TRBJ2-1
D: TRBD1
V: TRBV27
size: NA
CDR3: CASSLSYGQGYEQFF
DNA: TGTGCCAGCAGTTTATCATATGGACAGGGGTATGAGCAGTTCTTC

J: TRBJ1-5
D: NA
V: TRBV12-5
size: NA
CDR3: CASGLEQNQPQHF
DNA: TGTGCTAGTGGTTTGGAACAGAATCAGCCCCAGCATTTT

J: TRBJ2-1
D: TRBD2
V: TRBV6-1
size: few
CDR3: CASSSGGGTWFF
DNA: TGTGCCAGCAGTTCAGGCGGGGGGACTTGGTTCTTC

J: TRBJ1-1
D: NA
V: TRBV6-1
size: NA
CDR3: CASSVQILNTEAFF
DNA: TGTGCCAGCAGTGTACAAATACTGAACACTGAAGCTTTCTTT

J: TRBJ2-5
D: TRBD1
V: TRBV6-1
size: NA
CDR3: CASRSGQVIQETQYF
DNA: TGTGCCAGCAGGTCCGGACAGGTGATCCAAGAGACCCAGTACTTC

J: TRBJ1-2
D: TRBD1
V: TRBV10-3
size: NA
CDR3: CAISESRGQNYGYTF
DNA: TGTGCCATCAGTGAGTCCAGGGGGCAGAACTATGGCTACACCTTC

J: TRBJ1-5
D: NA
V: TRBV6-1
size: NA
CDR3: CASSEDDLRSQPQHF
DNA: TGTGCCAGCAGTGAAGATGATTTGAGGAGTCAGCCCCAGCATTTT

J: TRBJ1-1
D: NA
V: TRBV6-5
size: once
CDR3: CASSSHGGVGTEAFF
DNA: TGTGCCAGCAGTTCCCATGGAGGGGTGGGCACTGAAGCTTTCTTT

J: TRBJ1-1
D: TRBD1
V: TRBV5-4
size: NA
CDR3: CASSLALGRGRGTEAFF
DNA: TGTGCCAGCAGCTTGGCCCTTGGCAGGGGGCGAGGGACTGAAGCTTTCTTT

J: TRBJ1-1
D: NA
V: TRBV19
size: NA
CDR3: CASSIEGQGKAFF
DNA: TGTGCCAGTAGTATAGAGGGGCAGGGCAAAGCTTTCTTT

J: TRBJ1-6
D: NA
V: TRBV2
size: NA
CDR3: CASTPSTGSSYNSPLHF
DNA: TGTGCCAGCACTCCCTCAACAGGGAGCTCCTATAATTCACCCCTCCACTTT

J: TRBJ1-1
D: NA
V: TRBV5-1
size: NA
CDR3: CASSLRGVTPRDTEAFF
DNA: TGCGCCAGCAGCTTACGGGGGGTCACTCCTAGGGACACTGAAGCTTTCTTT

J: TRBJ2-5
D: NA
V: TRBV15
size: few
CDR3: CATSSYIPGQETQYF
DNA: TGTGCCACCAGCAGCTATATACCGGGCCAAGAGACCCAGTACTTC

J: TRBJ2-7
D: NA
V: TRBV9
size: NA
CDR3: CASSETGSSYEQYF
DNA: TGTGCCAGCAGCGAGACAGGAAGCTCCTACGAGCAGTACTTC

J: TRBJ1-1
D: NA
V: TRBV6-6
size: few
CDR3: CASRHPNTEAFF
DNA: TGTGCCAGCAGACACCCGAACACTGAAGCTTTCTTT

J: TRBJ1-2
D: NA
V: TRBV29-1
size: few
CDR3: CSVESRVIGDYGYTF
DNA: TGCAGCGTTGAATCCCGGGTAATTGGAGACTATGGCTACACCTTC

J: TRBJ2-1
D: TRBD1
V: TRBV7-9
size: few
CDR3: CASSQPGQGRNEQFF
DNA: TGTGCCAGCAGTCAACCGGGACAGGGACGTAATGAGCAGTTCTTC

J: TRBJ1-2
D: NA
V: TRBV18
size: NA
CDR3: CASSPGGNYGYTF
DNA: TGTGCCAGCTCACCGGGGGGGAACTATGGCTACACCTTC

J: TRBJ2-3
D: TRBD1
V: TRBV7-6
size: NA
CDR3: CASSPRGQGPYSGSDTQYF
DNA: TGTGCCAGCAGCCCCCGAGGACAGGGTCCATACTCGGGCTCCGATACGCAGTATTTT

J: TRBJ2-7
D: NA
V: TRBV5-4
size: NA
CDR3: CASSTRTATYEQYF
DNA: TGTGCCAGCAGCACCCGGACAGCAACCTACGAGCAGTACTTC

J: TRBJ2-1
D: TRBD2
V: TRBV30
size: NA
CDR3: CAWSPGTSGVYNEQFF
DNA: TGTGCCTGGAGTCCAGGGACTAGCGGAGTCTACAATGAGCAGTTCTTC

J: TRBJ1-4
D: NA
V: TRBV9
size: NA
CDR3: CASSVGPNPSGEKLFF
DNA: TGTGCCAGCAGCGTAGGTCCGAACCCAAGTGGCGAAAAACTGTTTTTT

J: TRBJ1-2
D: NA
V: TRBV5-1
size: NA
CDR3: CASSLGGAGDYGYTF
DNA: TGCGCCAGCAGCTTGGGTGGGGCAGGAGACTATGGCTACACCTTC

J: TRBJ1-5
D: TRBD1
V: TRBV6-6
size: NA
CDR3: CASSRGTGYQPQHF
DNA: TGTGCCAGCAGTAGAGGGACAGGGTATCAGCCCCAGCATTTT

J: TRBJ1-5
D: NA
V: TRBV7-9
size: NA
CDR3: CASSFAGPDNQPQHF
DNA: TGTGCCAGCAGCTTTGCAGGGCCGGATAATCAGCCCCAGCATTTT

J: TRBJ2-7
D: TRBD1
V: TRBV19
size: NA
CDR3: CASSRDRFFYEQYF
DNA: TGTGCCAGTAGTAGGGACAGGTTCTTCTACGAGCAGTACTTC

J: TRBJ1-4
D: NA
V: TRBV5-1
size: NA
CDR3: CASSSSGTSTEKLFF
DNA: TGCGCCAGCAGCTCCTCCGGGACATCGACTGAAAAACTGTTTTTT

J: TRBJ1-1
D: TRBD1
V: TRBV7-9
size: NA
CDR3: CASSLLGQGRTEAFF
DNA: TGTGCCAGCAGCCTACTGGGACAGGGGAGAACTGAAGCTTTCTTT

J: TRBJ1-1
D: NA
V: TRBV5-5
size: few
CDR3: CASSLEGGPNTEAFF
DNA: TGTGCCAGCAGCTTGGAGGGGGGGCCGAACACTGAAGCTTTCTTT

J: TRBJ2-1
D: TRBD2
V: TRBV9
size: NA
CDR3: CASSVAAGANNEQFF
DNA: TGTGCCAGCAGCGTCGCAGCGGGGGCAAACAATGAGCAGTTCTTC

J: TRBJ1-5
D: NA
V: TRBV7-6
size: NA
CDR3: CASSLVDGGNQPQHF
DNA: TGTGCCAGCAGCTTAGTTGACGGGGGCAATCAGCCCCAGCATTTT

J: TRBJ2-3
D: NA
V: TRBV7-2
size: NA
CDR3: CASSLVSKLTDTQYF
DNA: TGTGCCAGCAGCTTGGTGTCCAAGCTAACAGATACGCAGTATTTT

J: TRBJ2-3
D: TRBD2
V: TRBV5-1
size: NA
CDR3: CASSFDGGGTDTQYF
DNA: TGCGCCAGCAGCTTTGATGGGGGGGGCACAGATACGCAGTATTTT

J: TRBJ2-5
D: TRBD2
V: TRBV11-2
size: NA
CDR3: CASSAGTSGGAYQETQYF
DNA: TGTGCCAGCAGTGCCGGGACTAGCGGGGGGGCGTACCAAGAGACCCAGTACTTC

J: TRBJ2-3
D: NA
V: TRBV2
size: NA
CDR3: CASSWTASTDTQYF
DNA: TGTGCCAGCAGCTGGACAGCTAGCACAGATACGCAGTATTTT

J: TRBJ1-2
D: NA
V: TRBV25-1
size: NA
CDR3: CASSEWTESNYGYTF
DNA: TGTGCCAGCAGTGAATGGACAGAGTCTAACTATGGCTACACCTTC

J: TRBJ2-1
D: NA
V: TRBV14
size: once
CDR3: CASSQDLTKYYNEQFF
DNA: TGTGCCAGCAGCCAAGATTTAACAAAATACTACAATGAGCAGTTCTTC

J: TRBJ1-2
D: TRBD1
V: TRBV5-1
size: NA
CDR3: CASSTGTGGRLGTF
DNA: TGCGCCAGCAGCACCGGGACAGGGGGTCGGCTTGGCACCTTC

J: TRBJ2-3
D: NA
V: TRBV5-1
size: NA
CDR3: CASSLGHPPSTDTQYF
DNA: TGCGCCAGCAGCTTGGGACACCCCCCTAGCACAGATACGCAGTATTTT

J: TRBJ1-4
D: NA
V: TRBV27
size: NA
CDR3: CASRSIGGANEKLFF
DNA: TGTGCCAGCAGATCCATTGGGGGGGCTAATGAAAAACTGTTTTTT

J: TRBJ2-5
D: TRBD1
V: TRBV7-9
size: NA
CDR3: CASSPETGSWETQYF
DNA: TGTGCCAGCAGCCCGGAGACAGGGTCTTGGGAGACCCAGTACTTC

J: TRBJ1-6
D: NA
V: TRBV7-3
size: NA
CDR3: CASSLRADSPLHF
DNA: TGTGCCAGCAGCTTAAGGGCAGATTCACCCCTCCACTTT

J: TRBJ1-1
D: TRBD1
V: TRBV6-1
size: once
CDR3: CASSAGTGTPNTEAFF
DNA: TGTGCCAGCAGTGCCGGGACAGGGACCCCGAACACTGAAGCTTTCTTT